The T cell receptor (beta chain) described here comes from a study of blood T cell repertoires in COVID-19. The data were produced by immunoSEQ multiplex PCR, yet TCRdb's version contains in-frame clones alone and is incomplete. The sample consists of 150,000 or so clones, 87% of them appearing once. V lost 5 bases to trimming and J lost 4 bases; unmatched junction nucleotides: 6. Germline values: CDR1 SGHTA, CDR2 FQGTGA. The CDR3 runs 15 residues. Sequenced sample: peripheral blood. This receptor was obtained from an older man with acute or convalescent COVID-19. J is TRBJ2-5 and V is TRBV7-3; 11 bases align to TRBD2. CDR3 sequence (DNA): TGTGCCAGCAGCCCGACTAGCGGGAACTTAGAGACCCAGTACTTC. Translated: CASSPTSGNLETQYF.